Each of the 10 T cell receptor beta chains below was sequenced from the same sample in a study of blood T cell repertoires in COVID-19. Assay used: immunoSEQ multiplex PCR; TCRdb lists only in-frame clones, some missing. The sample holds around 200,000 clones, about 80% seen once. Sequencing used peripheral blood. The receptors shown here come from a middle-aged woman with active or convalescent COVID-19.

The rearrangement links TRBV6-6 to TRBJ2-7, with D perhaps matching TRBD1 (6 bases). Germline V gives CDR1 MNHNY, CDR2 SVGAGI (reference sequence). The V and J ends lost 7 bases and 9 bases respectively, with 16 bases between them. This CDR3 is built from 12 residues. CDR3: CASTYDRSVQYF. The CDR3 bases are TGTGCCAGCACATACGACAGGTCGGTGCAGTACTTC.

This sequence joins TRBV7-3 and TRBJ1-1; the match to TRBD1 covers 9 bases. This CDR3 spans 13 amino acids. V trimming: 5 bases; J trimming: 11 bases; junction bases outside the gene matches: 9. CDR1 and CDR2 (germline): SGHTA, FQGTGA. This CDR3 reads CASSTTGGLHAFF. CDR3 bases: TGTGCCAGCAGCACGACAGGGGGACTTCATGCTTTCTTT.

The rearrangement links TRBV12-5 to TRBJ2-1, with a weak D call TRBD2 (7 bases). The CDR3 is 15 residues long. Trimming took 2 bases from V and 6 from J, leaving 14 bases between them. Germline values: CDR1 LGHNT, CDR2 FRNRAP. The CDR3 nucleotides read TGTGCTAGTGGTTTGACACAGGGAGGGGGCAATGAGCAGTTCTTC. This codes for CASGLTQGGGNEQFF.

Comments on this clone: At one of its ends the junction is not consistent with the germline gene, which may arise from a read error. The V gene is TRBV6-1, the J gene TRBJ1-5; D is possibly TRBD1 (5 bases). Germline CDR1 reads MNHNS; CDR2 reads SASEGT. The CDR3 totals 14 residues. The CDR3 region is CASREGVGGQPQHF. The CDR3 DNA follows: TGTGCCAGCAGGGAAGGGGTCGGAGGTCAGCCCCAGCATTTT.

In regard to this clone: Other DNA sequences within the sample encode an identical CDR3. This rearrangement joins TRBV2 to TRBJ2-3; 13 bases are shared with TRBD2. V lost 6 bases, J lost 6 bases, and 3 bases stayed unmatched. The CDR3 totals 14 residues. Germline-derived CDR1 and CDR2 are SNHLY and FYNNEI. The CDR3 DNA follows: TGTGCCAGCAGACTAGCGGGAGGGCCGGATACGCAGTATTTT. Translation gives CASRLAGGPDTQYF.

This CDR3 is CASSYPGRVNTGELFF. CDR3 nucleotides: TGTGCCAGCAGCTACCCGGGGAGGGTTAACACCGGGGAGCTGTTTTTT. The rearrangement links TRBV7-3 to TRBJ2-2; TRBD2 matches 7 bases. J gave up 2 bases and V 4 bases, and 7 bases lay outside the gene matches. Looked up from germline, CDR1 is SGHTA and CDR2 is FQGTGA. The CDR3 covers 16 residues.

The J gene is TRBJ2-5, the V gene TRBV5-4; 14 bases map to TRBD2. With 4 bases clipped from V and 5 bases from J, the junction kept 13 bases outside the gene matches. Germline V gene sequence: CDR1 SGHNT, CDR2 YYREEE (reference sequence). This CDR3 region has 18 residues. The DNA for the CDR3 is TGTGCCAGCAGCAAAGGACTAGCGGGGGGCAGGAGTGGGGAGACCCAGTACTTC. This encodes CASSKGLAGGRSGETQYF.

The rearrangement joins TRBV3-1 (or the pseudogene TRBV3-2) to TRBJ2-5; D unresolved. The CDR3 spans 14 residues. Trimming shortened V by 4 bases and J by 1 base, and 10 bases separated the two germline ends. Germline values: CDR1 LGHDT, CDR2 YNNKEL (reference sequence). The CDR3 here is CASSLRLGQETQYF. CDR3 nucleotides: TGTGCCAGCAGCCTAAGACTCGGCCAAGAGACCCAGTACTTC.

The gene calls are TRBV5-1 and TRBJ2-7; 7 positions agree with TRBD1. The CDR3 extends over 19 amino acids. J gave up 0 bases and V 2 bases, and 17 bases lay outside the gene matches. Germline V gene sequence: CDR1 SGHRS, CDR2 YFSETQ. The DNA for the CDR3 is TGCGCCAGCAGCTTTGGGTTCGGTCTGGACAGGACGATCTCCTACGAGCAGTACTTC. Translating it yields CASSFGFGLDRTISYEQYF.

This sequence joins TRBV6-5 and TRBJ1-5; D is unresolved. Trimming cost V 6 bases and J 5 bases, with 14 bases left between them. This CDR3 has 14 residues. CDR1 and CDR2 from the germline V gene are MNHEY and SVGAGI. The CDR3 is CASSPEATYQPQHF. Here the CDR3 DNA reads TGTGCCAGCAGCCCGGAGGCTACGTATCAGCCCCAGCATTTT.